Presented here are 25 T cell receptor beta chains from one specimen sequenced in a study of cytomegalovirus exposure and HLA in healthy donors. PCR employed 60 Vbeta and 13 Jbeta primers. Data came from immunoSEQ multiplex PCR; TCRdb stores just in-frame clones and leaves some out. The sample holds around 170,000 clones, 82% seen once. Sequenced input: PBMCs. Receptors originate from a man in his forties in good health and CMV-seronegative.

This clone was counted between two and nine times. This sequence joins TRBV18 and TRBJ2-1; TRBD2 matches 13 bases. The germline V gene encodes CDR1 KGHSH and CDR2 LQKENI. V lost 6 bases and J lost 2; bases outside the gene matches: 7. This CDR3 region has 17 residues. The CDR3 DNA follows: TGTGCCAGCTCCCCTCGGACTAGCGGGGGACCCTACAATGAGCAGTTCTTC. This gives the protein CASSPRTSGGPYNEQFF. Drawing the rest from reference TRBV18 and TRBJ2-1, the complete variable domain is NAGVMQNPRHLVRRRGQEARLRCSPMKGHSHVYWYRQLPEEGLKFMVYLQKENIIDESGMPKERFSAEFPKEGPSILRIQQVVRGDSAAYFCASSPRTSGGPYNEQFFGPGTRLTVL.

The V call is TRBV9, the J call TRBJ1-6, with a possible D match to TRBD1 (5 bases). Germline lookup yields CDR1 SGDLS and CDR2 YYNGEE. The CDR3 runs to 18 residues. V lost 3 bases, J lost 7 bases, and 23 bases lay in between. This chain's CDR3 is CASSAGGGGTFLNSPLHF. In DNA, the CDR3 is TGTGCCAGCAGCGCCGGTGGGGGGGGGACTTTCTTAAATTCACCCCTCCACTTT.

For this clone: Other DNA sequences in this specimen translate into the identical CDR3. This chain links TRBV5-1 with TRBJ2-5, with TRBD2 as a possible D gene (5 bases). Per germline, CDR1 SGHRS and CDR2 YFSETQ. The CDR3 runs 14 residues. The V end was cut by 0 bases, the J end by 2 bases, with 8 bases between. CDR3 DNA sequence: TGCGCCAGCAGCTTGGGCAGCGGTCAAGAGACCCAGTACTTC. Its protein product is CASSLGSGQETQYF.

V usage is TRBV29-1 and J usage is TRBJ1-2; maybe TRBD1 (6 bases). V lost 4 bases and J lost 4, with 16 bases in between. The CDR3 has 14 amino acids. Germline CDR1 and CDR2: SQVTM and ANQGSEA. CDR3 sequence (DNA): TGCAGCGTTGCTAAACAGGGCCCTTCCTATGGCTACACCTTC. This gives the protein CSVAKQGPSYGYTF. Based on the CDR3 plus reference TRBV29-1 and TRBJ1-2, the full variable domain is SAVISQKPSRDICQRGTSLTIQCQVDSQVTMMFWYRQQPGQSLTLIATANQGSEATYESGFVIDKFPISRPNLTFSTLTVSNMSPEDSSIYLCSVAKQGPSYGYTFGSGTRLTVV.

Only a few counts were recorded for this clone. The chain links TRBV27 to TRBJ1-2; TRBD1 agrees at 7 bases. The junction had 10 bases not matched to a gene; V was cut back by 2 bases and J by 7 bases. Germline V CDR1 and CDR2: MNHEY, SMNVEV (reference sequence). The CDR3 is 15 amino acids. The CDR3 region has the DNA TGTGCCAGCAGTTTAGGGGTACAGGGGATGGGTGGCTACACCTTC. Translation: CASSLGVQGMGGYTF.

This chain links TRBV7-8 with TRBJ1-2; D remains unclear. With 1 base removed from V and 4 bases from J, the gap between germline ends came to 13 bases. Per germline, CDR1 SGHVS and CDR2 FQNEAQ. This CDR3 has 15 residues. The chain's CDR3 is CASSLGLEGSYGYTF. CDR3 DNA sequence: TGTGCCAGCAGCTTAGGTTTGGAGGGCTCCTATGGCTACACCTTC. Full variable domain (rest looked up from reference TRBV7-8 and TRBJ1-2): GAGVSQSPRYKVAKRGQDVALRCDPISGHVSLFWYQQALGQGPEFLTYFQNEAQLDKSGLPSDRFFAERPEGSVSTLKIQRTQQEDSAVYLCASSLGLEGSYGYTFGSGTRLTVV.

The chain couples TRBV5-1 to TRBJ2-3; 7 nucleotides match TRBD1. This CDR3 spans 18 amino acids. The junction had 14 bases not matched to a gene; V was cut back by 0 bases and J by 4 bases. The V gene's germline CDR1 is SGHRS and CDR2 YFSETQ. The CDR3 DNA sequence: TGCGCCAGCAGCTTGGCGCCTCCGACAGGGCGAATCCCAGATACGCAGTATTTT. It encodes CASSLAPPTGRIPDTQYF.

This chain joins TRBV30 and TRBJ1-1, with 10 bases lining up with TRBD1. The CDR3 consists of 16 residues. V was pared by 7 bases and J by 0 bases, with 11 bases of the junction left unmatched. CDR1 is GTSNPN and CDR2 is SVGIG in the germline V gene (reference sequence). The CDR3 is CASTPGTGAMNTEAFF. As DNA, the CDR3 is TGTGCCTCCACTCCGGGGACAGGGGCAATGAACACTGAAGCTTTCTTT. The full variable domain, rest sourced from reference TRBV30 and TRBJ1-1, is SQTIHQWPATLVQPVGSPLSLECTVEGTSNPNLYWYRQAAGRGLQLLFYSVGIGQISSEVPQNLSASRPQDRQFILSSKKLLLSDSGFYLCASTPGTGAMNTEAFFGQGTRLTVV.

In this sample, this clone turned up once. The V call is TRBV7-3, the J call TRBJ2-7; 7 bases are a match to TRBD1. The CDR3 totals 14 residues. The J segment lost 5 bases and the V segment lost 5 bases, leaving 9 bases of the junction unmatched. The germline CDR1 and CDR2 sequences are SGHTA and FQGTGA. The CDR3 coding sequence is TGTGCCAGCAGCGACTCCGGGACAGCCCACGAGCAGTACTTC. It specifies CASSDSGTAHEQYF.

The table lists this clone with a few counts. The chain employs TRBV6-6 and TRBJ1-2; D might be TRBD1 (5 bases). V lost 6 bases, J lost 2 bases, and 7 bases lay in between. The CDR3 totals 12 residues. Germline loops: CDR1 MNHNY, CDR2 SVGAGI (reference sequence). CDR3 DNA sequence: TGTGCCAGCAGGGGGCGGAACTATGGCTACACCTTC. It translates to CASRGRNYGYTF.

The V and J genes are TRBV2 and TRBJ2-2; 8 positions match TRBD1. The CDR3 has 16 amino acids. Germline V gene sequence: CDR1 SNHLY, CDR2 FYNNEI. Trimming took 6 bases from V and 6 from J; bases not matched to a gene: 12. CDR3 sequence (DNA): TGTGCCAGCAGGGATTGGGACAGGATAGGCGCCGGGGAGCTGTTTTTT. Protein sequence: CASRDWDRIGAGELFF.

The chain has TRBV6-5 and TRBJ2-7; TRBD2 aligns across 9 bases. The CDR3 consists of 15 residues. The junction had 4 bases not matched to a gene; V was cut back by 1 base and J by 3 bases. CDR1 is MNHEY and CDR2 is SVGAGI in the germline V gene. The chain's CDR3 is CASSYWASGDYEQYF. CDR3 bases: TGTGCCAGCAGTTACTGGGCTAGCGGGGACTACGAGCAGTACTTC.

The chain joins TRBV7-9 to TRBJ2-5; D is ambiguous. V lost 5 bases, J lost 1 base, and 11 bases lay in between. This CDR3 has 14 residues. Germline CDR1 SEHNR, CDR2 FQNEAQ (reference sequence). The CDR3 is CASSTSLVQETQYF. In DNA form, the CDR3 reads TGTGCCAGCAGCACAAGCCTAGTCCAAGAGACCCAGTACTTC.

V and J are TRBV18 and TRBJ1-1, with TRBD1 matching over 8 bases. The J segment lost 0 bases and the V segment lost 3 bases, leaving 6 bases of the junction unmatched. Germline V gene data show CDR1 as KGHSH and CDR2 as LQKENI. The CDR3 totals 16 residues. The CDR3: CASSPFRDRMNTEAFF. CDR3 nucleotide sequence: TGTGCCAGCTCACCCTTCCGGGACAGGATGAACACTGAAGCTTTCTTT.

The V call is TRBV15, the J call TRBJ2-4, with D possibly being TRBD2 (6 bases). CDR1 and CDR2 (germline): LNHNV, YYDKDF (reference sequence). The CDR3 has 17 residues. Between the trimmed V and J ends, which lost 4 bases and 0 bases, there was a span of 16 bases. CDR3 sequence: CATSNEGGVGAKNIQYF. CDR3 sequence (DNA): TGTGCCACCAGCAATGAAGGCGGGGTTGGAGCCAAAAACATTCAGTACTTC.

Remarks on this clone: A junction boundary mismatches the germline segment, possibly from a read error. V usage is TRBV7-7 and J usage is TRBJ2-3; tentative D call: TRBD2 (6 bases). Per the germline V gene, CDR1 is SSHAT and CDR2 is FNYEAQ (reference sequence). CDR3 size: 15 residues. CDR3 protein: CASSLPGERTDTQYF. Written as DNA, the CDR3 is TGTGCTAGCAGCTTACCGGGGGAACGCACAGATACGCAGTATTTT.

J is TRBJ2-3 and V is TRBV7-9; 8 bases align to TRBD1. V lost 3 bases and J lost 7; bases outside the gene matches: 6. The germline V gene has CDR1 SEHNR and CDR2 FQNEAQ (reference sequence). The CDR3 consists of 14 residues. The CDR3 region is CASSFSDREHTQYF. The CDR3 DNA follows: TGTGCCAGCAGCTTCTCGGACAGGGAGCATACGCAGTATTTT.

The rearrangement links TRBV2 to TRBJ2-4, with 7 bases that match TRBD1. V lost 7 bases to trimming and J lost 1 base; unmatched junction nucleotides: 10. The CDR3 contains 16 residues. The germline gives CDR1 SNHLY, CDR2 FYNNEI. The CDR3 is CASTATGLIAKNIQYF. Written as DNA, the CDR3 is TGTGCCAGCACCGCGACAGGGCTTATCGCCAAAAACATTCAGTACTTC.

This clone was seen a few times. Other DNA sequences in this sample translate to the same CDR3. The chain combines TRBV9 with TRBJ1-1; D gene ambiguous. Trimming took off 1 base at V and 5 bases at J, with 15 bases between the two ends. The CDR3 totals 15 residues. Germline lookup yields CDR1 SGDLS and CDR2 YYNGEE. CDR3 nucleotides: TGTGCCAGCAGCGTAAATGGACTGCCGGGGACTGAAGCTTTCTTT. Its translation is CASSVNGLPGTEAFF.

The chain carries TRBV30 and TRBJ2-5; a possible D gene is TRBD2 (5 bases). The end of the DNA aligns better with TRBJ2-7, so the J call may be wrong. The germline CDR1 and CDR2 sequences are GTSNPN and SVGIG (reference sequence). This CDR3 has 11 residues. CDR3 DNA: TGTGCCTGGAGCGGGAACTACGAGCAGTACTTC. Its protein product is CAWSGNYEQYF.

The rearrangement uses TRBV7-2 and TRBJ1-5; tentatively, D is TRBD1 (6 bases). V was clipped by 1 base and J by 2 bases, with 12 bases between them. The CDR3 has 16 residues. CDR1 SGHTA and CDR2 FQGNSA come from the germline V gene. The CDR3 here is CASSLVSRGGNQPQHF. The CDR3 coding sequence is TGTGCCAGCAGCTTAGTTAGCAGGGGAGGCAATCAGCCCCAGCATTTT.

V gene TRBV7-3 combines with J gene TRBJ2-5, with 10 bases aligning to TRBD2. The V and J ends lost 5 bases and 2 bases, in that order; junction bases with no gene match: 5. The CDR3 length is 15 residues. Germline CDR1 SGHTA, CDR2 FQGTGA. The CDR3 bases are TGTGCCAGCAGCCCAAATAGCGGGGGGCAAGAGACCCAGTACTTC. It translates to CASSPNSGGQETQYF.

The chain couples TRBV9 to TRBJ2-2; D may be TRBD2 (6 bases). Germline lookup yields CDR1 SGDLS and CDR2 YYNGEE. The length of the CDR3 is 14 residues. Trimming removed 3 bases at V and 7 bases at J, with 13 bases between. The CDR3 DNA reads TGTGCCAGCAGCGCGGGACTGCGGGTCGGGGAGCTGTTTTTT. The encoded protein is CASSAGLRVGELFF.

The V and J genes are TRBV7-3 and TRBJ2-5; D perhaps matches TRBD1 (5 bases). Germline-derived CDR1 and CDR2 are SGHTA and FQGTGA. The CDR3 consists of 16 residues. Trimming removed 0 bases at V and 2 bases at J, with 13 bases between. CDR3 sequence (DNA): TGTGCCAGCAGCTTAACTGGCAGGGTACAACAAGAGACCCAGTACTTC. Its translation is CASSLTGRVQQETQYF.

The J gene is TRBJ2-1, the V gene TRBV5-6; 8 nucleotides agree with TRBD2. The J segment lost 7 bases and the V segment lost 0 bases, leaving 9 bases of the junction unmatched. The CDR3 extends over 16 amino acids. Germline V CDR1 and CDR2: SGHDT, YYEEEE. The CDR3 reads CASSLVGGAVLNEQFF. The CDR3 DNA sequence: TGTGCCAGCAGCTTGGTCGGGGGGGCCGTACTGAATGAGCAGTTCTTC.